This record covers a single T cell receptor beta chain. No antigen is known for it. The data stem from a study of metastatic and nonmetastatic thyroid tumors. Study details: The authors compared repertoires across blood and tumor or nodule tissue from malignant and benign thyroid patients.

None of the patients had undergone any treatment ahead of thyroid surgery. In the original processing: To classify distant metastasis in papillary thyroid cancer, a model was built from CDR3 differences across clinicopathological groups. TCRdb re-called clones from the PCR reads using MiXCR. These V and J calls rely on TCRdb rather than the paper's analysis. Among roughly 13,000 clones listed, 25% to 30% were seen once. Study-wide results and caveats: Within blood and tumor, benign nodules reportedly had significantly lower TCR beta diversity than malignant thyroid tumors did.

CDR1 is MNHNS and CDR2 is SASEGT in the germline V gene. V was pared by 6 bases and J by 7 bases, with 18 bases between. The CDR3 runs to 15 residues. The chain uses TRBV6-1 and TRBJ2-2; the D gene is possibly TRBD1 (8 bases). This clonotype originated in a female donor with papillary thyroid cancer or a benign thyroid nodule (not recorded which). Some clones in this sample may be carry-over from other donors' samples. The sequenced material came from tumor tissue. The CDR3 sequence is CASSLGQGGIGELFF. CDR3 in DNA: TGTGCCAGCAGCCTTGGACAGGGAGGGATCGGGGAGCTGTTTTTT.